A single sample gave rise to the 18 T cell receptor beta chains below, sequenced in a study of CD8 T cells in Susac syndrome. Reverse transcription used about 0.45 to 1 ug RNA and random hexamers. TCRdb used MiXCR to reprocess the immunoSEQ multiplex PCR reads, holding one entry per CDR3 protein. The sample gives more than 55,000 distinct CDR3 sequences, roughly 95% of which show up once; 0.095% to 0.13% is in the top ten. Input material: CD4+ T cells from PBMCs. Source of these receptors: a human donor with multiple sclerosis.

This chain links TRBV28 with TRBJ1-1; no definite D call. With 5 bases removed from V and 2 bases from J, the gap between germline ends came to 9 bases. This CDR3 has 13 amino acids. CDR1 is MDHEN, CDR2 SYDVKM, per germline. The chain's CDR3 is CASSRTVNTEAFF. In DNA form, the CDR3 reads TGTGCCAGCAGTCGGACGGTCAACACTGAAGCTTTCTTT.

The CDR3 DNA follows: TGTGCCACCAGTGATGCTAGCGGTGTAAGGGAGACCCAGTACTTC. Amino acid sequence: CATSDASGVRETQYF. The chain couples TRBV24-1 to TRBJ2-5; 7 nucleotides agree with TRBD2. V dropped 3 bases and J dropped 5; count of bases not matched to a gene: 8. The CDR3 has 15 residues. CDR1 and CDR2 from the germline V gene are KGHDR and SFDVKD.

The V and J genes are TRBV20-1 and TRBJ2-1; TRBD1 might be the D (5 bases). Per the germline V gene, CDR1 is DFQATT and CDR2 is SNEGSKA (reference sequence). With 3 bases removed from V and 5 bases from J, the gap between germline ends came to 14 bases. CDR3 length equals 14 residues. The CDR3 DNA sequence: TGCAGTGCTAGGTATCAGGGCAGCAACAATGAGCAGTTCTTC. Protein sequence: CSARYQGSNNEQFF.

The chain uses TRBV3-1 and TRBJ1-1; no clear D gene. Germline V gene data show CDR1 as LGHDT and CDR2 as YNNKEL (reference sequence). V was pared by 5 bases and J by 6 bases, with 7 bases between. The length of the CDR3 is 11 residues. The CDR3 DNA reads TGTGCCAGCAGCGACGCTTCTGAAGCTTTCTTT. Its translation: CASSDASEAFF.

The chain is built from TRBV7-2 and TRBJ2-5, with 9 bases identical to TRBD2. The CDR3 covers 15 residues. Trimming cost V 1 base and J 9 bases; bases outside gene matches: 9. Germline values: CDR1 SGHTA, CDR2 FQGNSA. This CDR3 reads CASSLGRLAGSPQYF. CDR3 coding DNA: TGTGCCAGCAGCTTAGGCCGGCTAGCGGGGAGCCCCCAGTACTTC.

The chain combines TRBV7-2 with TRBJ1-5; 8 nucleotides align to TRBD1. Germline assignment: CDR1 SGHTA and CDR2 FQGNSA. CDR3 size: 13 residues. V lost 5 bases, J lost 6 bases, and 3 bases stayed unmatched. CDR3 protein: CASSDRGRQPQHF. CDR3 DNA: TGTGCCAGCAGCGACAGGGGACGTCAGCCCCAGCATTTT.

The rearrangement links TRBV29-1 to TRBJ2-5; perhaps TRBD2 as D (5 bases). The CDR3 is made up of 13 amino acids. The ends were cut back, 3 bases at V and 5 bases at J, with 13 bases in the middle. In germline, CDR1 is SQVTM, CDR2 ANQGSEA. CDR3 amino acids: CSVDLRRGETQYF. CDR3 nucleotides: TGCAGCGTTGATCTTCGTCGCGGGGAGACCCAGTACTTC.

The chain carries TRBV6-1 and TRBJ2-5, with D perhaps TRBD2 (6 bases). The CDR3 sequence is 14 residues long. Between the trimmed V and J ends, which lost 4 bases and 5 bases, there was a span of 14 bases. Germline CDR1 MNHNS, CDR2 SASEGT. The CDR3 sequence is CASSGFGDWETQYF. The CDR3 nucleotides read TGTGCCAGCAGTGGTTTCGGGGACTGGGAGACCCAGTACTTC.

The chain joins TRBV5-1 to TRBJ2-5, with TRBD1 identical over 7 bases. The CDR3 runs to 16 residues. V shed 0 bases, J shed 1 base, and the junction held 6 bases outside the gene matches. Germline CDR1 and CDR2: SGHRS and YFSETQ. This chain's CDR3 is CASSLVGGYVQETQYF. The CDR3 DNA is TGCGCCAGCAGCTTGGTAGGGGGCTATGTCCAAGAGACCCAGTACTTC.

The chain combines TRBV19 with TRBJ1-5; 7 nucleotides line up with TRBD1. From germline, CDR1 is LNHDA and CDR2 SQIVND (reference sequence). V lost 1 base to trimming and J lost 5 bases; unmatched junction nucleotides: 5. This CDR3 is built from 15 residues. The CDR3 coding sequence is TGTGCCAGTAGTATAGTGGGCAGGGGGGATCAGCCCCAGCATTTT. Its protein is CASSIVGRGDQPQHF.

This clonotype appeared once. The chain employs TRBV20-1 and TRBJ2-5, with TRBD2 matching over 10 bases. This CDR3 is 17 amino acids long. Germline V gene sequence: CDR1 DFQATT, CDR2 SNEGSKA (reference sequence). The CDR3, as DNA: TGCGGGGGGCCCCAGCGACCTAGCGGGGGACCACAAGAGACCCAGTACTTC. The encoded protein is CGGPQRPSGGPQETQYF.

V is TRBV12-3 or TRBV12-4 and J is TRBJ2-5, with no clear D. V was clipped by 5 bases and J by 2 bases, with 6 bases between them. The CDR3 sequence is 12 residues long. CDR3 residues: CASSLEQETQYF. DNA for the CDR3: TGTGCCAGCAGTCTGGAACAAGAGACCCAGTACTTC.

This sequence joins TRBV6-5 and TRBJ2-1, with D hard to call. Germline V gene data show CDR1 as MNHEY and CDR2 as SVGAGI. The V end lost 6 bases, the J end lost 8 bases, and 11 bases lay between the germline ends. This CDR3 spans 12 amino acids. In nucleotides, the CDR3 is TGTGCCAGCAGCCCTAGAAGGGATGAGCAGTTCTTC. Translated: CASSPRRDEQFF.

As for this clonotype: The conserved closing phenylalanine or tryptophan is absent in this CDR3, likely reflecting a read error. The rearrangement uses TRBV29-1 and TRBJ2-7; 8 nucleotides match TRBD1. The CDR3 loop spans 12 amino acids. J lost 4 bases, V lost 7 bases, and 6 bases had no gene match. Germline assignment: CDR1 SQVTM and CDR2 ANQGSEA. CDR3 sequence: CSGGQGFYEQYS. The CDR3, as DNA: TGCAGCGGCGGACAGGGCTTTTACGAGCAGTACTCC.

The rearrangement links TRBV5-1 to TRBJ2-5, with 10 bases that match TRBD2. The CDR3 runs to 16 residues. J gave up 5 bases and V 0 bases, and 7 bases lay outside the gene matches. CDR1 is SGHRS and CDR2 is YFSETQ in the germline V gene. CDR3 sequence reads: CASSLEPSGGMETQYF. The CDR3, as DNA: TGCGCCAGCAGCTTGGAACCTAGCGGGGGAATGGAGACCCAGTACTTC.

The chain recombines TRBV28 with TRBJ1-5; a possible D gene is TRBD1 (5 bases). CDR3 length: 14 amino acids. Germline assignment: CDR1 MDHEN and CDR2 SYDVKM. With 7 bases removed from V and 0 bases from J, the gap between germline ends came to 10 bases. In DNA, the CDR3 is TGTGCCAGCATCCGGGGGACTAGCAATCAGCCCCAGCATTTT. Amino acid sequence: CASIRGTSNQPQHF.

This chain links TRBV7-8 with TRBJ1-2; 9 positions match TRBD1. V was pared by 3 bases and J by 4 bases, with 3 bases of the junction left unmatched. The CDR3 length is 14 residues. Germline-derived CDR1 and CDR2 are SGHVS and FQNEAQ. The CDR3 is CASSFRDRAYGYTF. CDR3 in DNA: TGTGCCAGCAGCTTCCGGGACAGGGCCTATGGCTACACCTTC.

The CDR3 region is CASSRRQGNTEAFF. The CDR3 bases are TGTGCCAGCAGCCGGAGACAGGGGAACACTGAAGCTTTCTTT. This chain uses TRBV7-2 with TRBJ1-1; 7 nucleotides agree with TRBD1. This CDR3 contains 14 residues. J was trimmed by 1 base and V by 5 bases; bases with no gene match: 4. Germline V CDR1 and CDR2: SGHTA, FQGNSA.